The clone carrying this T cell receptor beta chain was detected ten times or more. Antigen specificity is unknown. The source material, RNA transcripts, was used to amplify TCR beta CDR3 regions. With the HTBI primer set, the TCR CDR3 went through a first round of RT-PCR. TCRdb processed the multiplex PCR reads anew with MiXCR; each CDR3 protein has one entry. The sample has hundreds of thousands of distinct CDR3 sequences; roughly 14% are singletons. This entry is derived from a study of T cells in Graves' hyperthyroidism and ophthalmopathy. Points from the study as a whole: A 13 V-J signature model discriminated ophthalmopathy versus stable hyperthyroidism.

Clinical symptoms, serum thyroxine, TRAb, thyroid ultrasound and orbital computed tomography informed diagnoses. The PBMCs were taken from 10 ml of fresh peripheral blood. This clonotype was sampled from a woman aged 18-29 years with Graves' hyperthyroidism. Specimen: blood.

The CDR3 region is CASSLAEGGTYEQYF. In DNA, the CDR3 is TGTGCCAGCAGCTTAGCCGAGGGGGGCACCTACGAGCAGTACTTC. The V and J genes are TRBV7-2 and TRBJ2-7; the D gene could be TRBD1 or TRBD2 (6 bases each). V lost 0 bases and J 2 bases, leaving 11 bases between the germline ends. The CDR3 runs to 15 residues. Germline CDR1 is SGHTA and CDR2 is FQGNSA.